Listed below are T cell receptor beta chains from one sample, sequenced in a study of cytomegalovirus exposure and HLA in healthy donors. Only in-frame clones appear in the TCRdb table, and some are missing; sequencing was by immunoSEQ multiplex PCR. This table holds about 130,000 clones, roughly 80% found once. Sequenced: PBMCs. The receptors derive from a woman aged 45-65 years in good health and CMV-seronegative. The CDR3 runs from the conserved cysteine through the conserved F or W. Fields, in order: clone size, J gene, D gene, V gene, CDR3 protein, CDR3 DNA. A D gene is named only where the DNA matches it firmly. Clone size appears in some rows only: once, few, many, or a class for an expanded clone.

. TRBJ1-5 . TRBV27 CASSPSNGAQPQHF TGTGCCAGCAGTCCCTCCAATGGGGCGCAGCCCCAGCATTTT
few TRBJ2-7 TRBD1 TRBV7-2 CASSLKGQAGLSEQYF TGTGCCAGCAGCCTCAAGGGACAGGCGGGTCTGAGCGAGCAGTACTTC
. TRBJ2-1 TRBD2 TRBV5-4 CASSLSGSSYNEQFF TGTGCCAGCAGCTTGAGCGGGAGCTCCTACAATGAGCAGTTCTTC
. TRBJ2-7 TRBD2 TRBV19 CASSMDGAGESEQYF TGTGCCAGTAGTATGGACGGGGCGGGAGAGAGCGAGCAGTACTTC
. TRBJ2-3 TRBD2 TRBV6-4 CASSLAGDLDTQYF TGTGCCAGCAGCCTAGCGGGAGATCTTGATACGCAGTATTTT
. TRBJ1-6 . TRBV14 CASSQDGRDTDRPLHF TGTGCCAGCAGCCAAGATGGTCGGGACACAGACAGACCCCTCCACTTT
. TRBJ1-1 TRBD1 TRBV28 CAITTGPIREAFF TGTGCCATCACGACAGGGCCCATCCGTGAAGCTTTCTTT
. TRBJ2-7 . TRBV6-1 CASSLTGVAYEQYF TGTGCCAGCAGTCTCACGGGGGTAGCCTACGAGCAGTACTTC
. TRBJ2-5 TRBD2 TRBV5-8 CASSTYEWGGETQYF TGTGCCAGCAGCACCTACGAATGGGGAGGGGAGACCCAGTACTTC
. TRBJ2-7 . TRBV9 CASSPEGHTFTYEQYF TGTGCCAGCAGCCCTGAAGGACACACCTTCACCTACGAGCAGTACTTC
. TRBJ2-1 TRBD2 TRBV5-4 CASSQEIAGAYNEQFF TGCGCCAGCAGCCAAGAGATAGCGGGGGCCTACAATGAGCAGTTCTTC
. TRBJ2-2 . TRBV27 CASRTQDTGELFF TGTGCCAGCAGGACACAGGACACCGGGGAGCTGTTTTTT
. TRBJ2-2 . TRBV5-8 CASSTSGDWELFF TGTGCCAGCAGCACCTCTGGGGACTGGGAGCTGTTTTTT
. TRBJ2-2 TRBD1 TRBV5-1 CASSDGTALVVNTGELFF TGCGCCAGCAGCGACGGGACAGCCCTAGTCGTGAACACCGGGGAGCTGTTTTTT
few TRBJ2-3 TRBD2 TRBV7-2 CASSLVSGLWDTQYF TGTGCCAGCAGCTTAGTTAGCGGGCTCTGGGATACGCAGTATTTT
once TRBJ1-2 . TRBV6-5 CASRLNYGYTF TGTGCCAGCAGATTAAACTATGGCTACACCTTC
. TRBJ1-1 . TRBV7-2 CASSLATTVTEAFF TGTGCCAGCAGCTTAGCGACCACAGTCACTGAAGCTTTCTTT
. TRBJ2-5 . TRBV7-8 CASSLDATTLEKETQYF TGTGCCAGCAGCTTAGATGCTACGACCCTAGAGAAAGAGACCCAGTACTTC
. TRBJ2-1 . TRBV14 CASSASNEQFF TGTGCCAGCTCTGCCAGCAATGAGCAGTTCTTC
. TRBJ1-5 . TRBV28 CASSRPKITRGQPQHF TGTGCCAGCAGCAGACCTAAGATAACCAGGGGTCAGCCCCAGCATTTT
. TRBJ2-2 . TRBV10-3 CATGGNTGELFF TGTGCCACCGGGGGAAACACCGGGGAGCTGTTTTTT
few TRBJ2-7 . TRBV13 CASSLGDKDYEQYF TGTGCCAGCAGCTTAGGGGACAAAGATTACGAGCAGTACTTC
. TRBJ2-7 . TRBV4-3 CASSQEMREYEQYF TGCGCCAGCAGCCAAGAAATGAGGGAATACGAGCAGTACTTC
. TRBJ1-6 TRBD1 TRBV19 CASKQGVGSPLHF TGTGCCAGTAAACAGGGGGTAGGTTCACCCCTCCACTTT
. TRBJ2-1 . TRBV27 CASSFITTGDYLSSYNEQFF TGTGCCAGCAGTTTCATTACGACAGGGGACTACCTAAGCTCCTACAATGAGCAGTTCTTC
. TRBJ2-3 . TRBV11-2 CASSLRRVFDTQYF TGTGCCAGCAGCTTACGGAGGGTCTTTGATACGCAGTATTTT
. TRBJ2-5 TRBD2 TRBV25-1 CASSEFQREGQLQEPQYF TGTGCCAGCAGTGAATTCCAGCGGGAGGGACAACTCCAAGAGCCCCAGTACTTC
. TRBJ2-1 TRBD1 TRBV7-3 CASSLVGQGDEQFF TGTGCCAGCAGCTTAGTGGGACAGGGGGATGAGCAGTTCTTC
once TRBJ2-2 TRBD1 TRBV7-3 CASSFGTGSPGELFF TGTGCCAGCAGCTTCGGGACAGGGTCCCCCGGGGAGCTGTTTTTT
. TRBJ1-1 . TRBV28 CASRPGLDTEAFF TGTGCCAGCAGACCAGGGTTAGACACTGAAGCTTTCTTT
. TRBJ1-1 . TRBV11-3 CASSFSVMTEAFF TGTGCCAGCAGCTTTAGTGTAATGACTGAAGCTTTCTTT
. TRBJ1-1 . TRBV30 CAWSRRRVEAFF TGTGCCTGGAGTCGTAGGCGGGTTGAAGCTTTCTTT
. TRBJ1-1 . TRBV28 CASSLGGRGNTEAFF TGTGCCAGCAGCCTCGGGGGGCGCGGAAACACTGAAGCTTTCTTT
. TRBJ1-5 . TRBV29-1 CSVASGYSNQPQHF TGCAGCGTTGCTAGCGGTTATAGCAATCAGCCCCAGCATTTT
. TRBJ1-1 . TRBV6-6 CASREKDSTGSAFF TGTGCCAGCAGAGAAAAGGACAGTACTGGTTCAGCTTTCTTT
once TRBJ2-5 . TRBV6-5 CASSSPGVETQYF TGTGCCAGTTCCTCACCGGGAGTAGAGACCCAGTACTTC
. TRBJ1-1 . TRBV5-1 CASSLDRGMNTEAFF TGCGCCAGCAGCTTGGATCGGGGGATGAACACTGAAGCTTTCTTT
. TRBJ2-5 . TRBV21-1 CASSKKRGLAGVQETQYF TGTGCCAGCAGCAAAAAAAGAGGACTAGCGGGAGTACAAGAGACCCAGTACTTC
few TRBJ1-5 . TRBV7-2 CASSLAAAAGPQHF TGTGCCAGCAGCTTAGCTGCCGCGGCCGGGCCCCAGCATTTT
once TRBJ2-3 . TRBV11-2 CASSLMEASTDTQYF TGTGCCAGCAGCTTAATGGAGGCAAGCACAGATACGCAGTATTTT
. TRBJ2-7 TRBD1 TRBV28 CASSPHPDRVHYEQYF TGTGCCAGCAGTCCCCACCCCGACAGGGTACACTACGAGCAGTACTTC
. TRBJ2-7 TRBD1 TRBV29-1 CSALGTGSSYEQYF TGCAGCGCCCTGGGGACAGGGAGCTCCTACGAGCAGTACTTC
. TRBJ2-7 . TRBV29-1 CSVGEGTTYEQYF TGCAGCGTGGGAGAGGGCACGACTTACGAGCAGTACTTC
. TRBJ2-1 . TRBV4-2 CASSQGFGFYRFF TGTGCCAGCAGCCAAGGGTTTGGGTTCTACAGGTTCTTC
. TRBJ1-1 TRBD1 TRBV6-4 CASKRTGGTEAFF TGTGCCAGCAAGAGGACAGGGGGCACTGAAGCTTTCTTT
. TRBJ2-7 TRBD2 TRBV18 CASSPERETPYEQYF TGTGCCAGCTCACCAGAGCGGGAGACCCCCTACGAGCAGTACTTC
. TRBJ2-7 . TRBV10-3 CAISSGDTYEQYF TGTGCCATCAGTTCCGGGGACACCTACGAGCAGTACTTC